Sequencing of this TCR beta chain was carried out in a study of monozygotic twins with inflammatory bowel disease (dated 2019 in TCRdb). Broadly, across the study: A total of approximately 28 monozygotic twin pairs were included in the full study, comprising nine German pairs (four IBD-concordant, five IBD-discordant) and 19 IBD-discordant Danish pairs. Within discordant pairs, disease-associated traits were sought mainly by comparing IBD patients with their genetically identical healthy co-twins. Each individual had, on average, about 151 000 unique TCRalpha sequences and 181 000 unique TCRbeta sequences available for analysis. Overall study results and their limits: No single strong signal or clonotype linked to IBD turned up in the results, so the idea that one exists was not supported. No difference in repertoire similarity was observed between concordant and discordant twins, possibly owing to limited statistical power. Background noise and inter-individual variability may have been introduced into the repertoires by the differing immunosuppressive treatments among patients. Different T cell subtypes could not be distinguished in the analysis. TCRbeta repertoire diversity, by inverse Simpson index, was decreased in IBD patients compared with their healthy co-twins. Compared with healthy twins, IBD patients had fewer clonotypes in common with other individuals, a difference most pronounced in patients showing signs of disease activity.

As regards this clonotype: No cognate antigen has been identified for it.

From a lookup of the germline V gene, CDR1 and CDR2 are SNHLY and FYNNEI. From the cysteine up to the phenylalanine, the CDR3 has a length of 15 residues. No DNA is listed. From each donor, an approximately 2.4 ml peripheral blood sample was drawn into PAXgene tubes and stored at -80 degrees C. Without any T cell sorting, total RNA was extracted from whole blood using the PAXgene blood miRNA kit on an automated QIAcube. Peripheral blood from monozygotic twin pairs concordant or discordant for inflammatory bowel disease was subjected to deep TCRalpha and TCRbeta repertoire profiling with unique molecular barcoding. Smoking habits were recorded for all twin pairs, and individuals were classified as current, former or never smokers. The library relied on 5' RACE. The input for every TCR library was roughly 3,300 ng of total RNA. For each sample, cDNA was synthesized in eight separate reactions using SMARTScribe reverse transcriptase. During cDNA synthesis, template switching introduced unique molecular identifiers that contained a 6-nucleotide sample barcode. TCRalpha and TCRbeta cDNA was amplified by two nested PCRs of approximately 16 and 10 cycles, with bead purification after each PCR. Before amplification, cDNA was treated with uracil DNA-glycosylase and purified using the QIAquick PCR purification kit. The second PCR added Illumina TruSeq-compatible adapters along with sample-specific barcodes. TapeStation and Qubit were used to check library quality and concentration, and around 4.7 ng of each library was pooled. Pooled libraries were sequenced on an Illumina HiSeq2500 single-index Rapid Run with 2 x 100 bp reads and custom sequencing primers. The study's processing was this. UMI-based consensus assembly with MiGEC version 1.2.6 was used to correct PCR and sequencing errors. MiXCR version 2.1.1 handled V(D)J alignment, clonotype assembly and CDR3 extraction. Gene usage, clonotype sharing and MAIT/NKT TCR abundance were normalised by analysing the top 1000, 10 000 and 20 000 clonotypes per sample. Diversity was computed as the inverse Simpson index with the vegan R package after downsampling to 27 000 UMIs. Paired Mann-Whitney U tests on discordant twin pairs were used, with Benjamini-Hochberg multiple-testing correction. The reads went through TCRdb reprocessing, and each CDR3 protein sequence gets one entry with no DNA. These V and J calls are TCRdb output, not the study's own analysis. This sample's table lists around 47,000 distinct CDR3 sequences. The top ten constitute 5.3% of the sample.

The sample taken for sequencing was blood. The clonotype originates from a human donor with ulcerative colitis or Crohn's disease, or a healthy co-twin of an affected twin (not recorded which). The chain uses TRBV2 and TRBJ1-1; no DNA is available, so the TRBD1 call from TCRdb remains unchecked. The CDR3 reads as follows: CASSDPTGSNTEAFF.